The following is a T cell receptor (beta chain) sequence with its context. In the authors' workflow: Quantification of nucleated cells was approximated via reference gene primer amplification. The data were produced by immunoSEQ multiplex PCR, yet TCRdb's version contains in-frame clones alone and is incomplete. The DNA gave D and trimming, while V, J and clone size come from that table. The top ten clones hold approximately 8.2% of a sample with about 170,000 clones, about 82% of them seen once. The CDR3 runs to 12 residues. Germline V CDR1 and CDR2: SGDLS, YYNGEE. V lost 3 bases and J lost 6, with 8 bases in between. These data come from a study of blood T cell repertoires in COVID-19.

Input material: peripheral blood. The TCR comes from a woman older than 75 with COVID-19, enrolled during active disease. V gene TRBV9 combines with J gene TRBJ2-3; D gene uncertain. CDR3 DNA sequence: TGTGCCAGCAGCGCGTTCCCCGATACGCAGTATTTT. Amino acids: CASSAFPDTQYF.